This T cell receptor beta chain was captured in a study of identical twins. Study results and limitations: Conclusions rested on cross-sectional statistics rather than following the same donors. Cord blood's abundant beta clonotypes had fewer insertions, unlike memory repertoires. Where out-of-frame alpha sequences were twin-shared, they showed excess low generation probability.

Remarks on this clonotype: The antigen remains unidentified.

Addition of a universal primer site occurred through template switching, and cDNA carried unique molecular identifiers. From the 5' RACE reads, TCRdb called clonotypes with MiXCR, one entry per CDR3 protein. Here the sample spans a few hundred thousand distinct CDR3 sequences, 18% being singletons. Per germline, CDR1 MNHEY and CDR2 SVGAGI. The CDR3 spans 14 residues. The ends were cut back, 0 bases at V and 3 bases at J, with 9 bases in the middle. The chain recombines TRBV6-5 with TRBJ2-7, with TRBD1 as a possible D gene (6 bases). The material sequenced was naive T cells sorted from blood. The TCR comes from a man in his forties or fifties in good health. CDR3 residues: CASSYSTGYYEQYF. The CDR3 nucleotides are TGTGCCAGCAGTTACTCGACAGGATACTACGAGCAGTACTTC.